The clone carrying this T cell receptor beta chain occurred a few times. Its cognate antigen is unknown. The entry originates in a study of B cell selection in AIRE deficiency. Study results and limitations: About a third of healthy-shared Treg sequences were found among patient Tconv cells. Of fewer than 4,500 shared Treg TCRbeta sequences, roughly 32% were healthy-donor-only and just under 9.5% patient-only.

Deletions cut 1 base from V and 0 bases from J, with 16 bases between. The CDR3 contains 18 residues. The germline gives CDR1 SGHVS, CDR2 FQNEAQ. Generated by immunoSEQ multiplex PCR, the TCRdb table keeps only in-frame clones and is missing some. The table includes some 24,000 clones, roughly 96% detected once. The sorted conventional CD4 T cells were gated as CD4+CD127+. The chain recombines TRBV7-8 with TRBJ1-5; perhaps TRBD1 as D (5 bases). The origin of this receptor is a human donor with AIRE deficiency. Sequenced input: conventional CD4+ T cells sorted from PBMCs. CDR3 nucleotides: TGTGCCAGCAGCTTAGTGGTCCAAGTAGGGGTTAGCAATCAGCCCCAGCATTTT. Its protein is CASSLVVQVGVSNQPQHF. The full variable domain, in which reference TRBV7-8 and TRBJ1-5 provide the parts outside the CDR3, is GAGVSQSPRYKVAKRGQDVALRCDPISGHVSLFWYQQALGQGPEFLTYFQNEAQLDKSGLPSDRFFAERPEGSVSTLKIQRTQQEDSAVYLCASSLVVQVGVSNQPQHFGDGTRLSIL.